A selection of T cell receptor beta chains follows, all from one sample in a study of human T cells and chemical hapten exposure. TCRdb re-analysed the 5' RACE reads in MiXCR, keeping a single row per CDR3 protein. Here the sample spans approximately 110,000 distinct CDR3 sequences, 19% being singletons. These receptors originate from a human donor in good health. The CDR3 runs from the conserved cysteine through the conserved F or W. Each record gives: clone size, D gene, V gene, J gene, CDR3 protein, CDR3 DNA. D genes are given only for firm matches. Clone size is stated in some rows and not others, as once, few, many or a class when expanded.

clone_size: many; d_call: .; v_call: TRBV12-3/TRBV12-4; j_call: TRBJ1-1; cdr3_aa: CASNLAPLNTEAFF; cdr3_nt: TGTGCCAGCAACCTGGCACCGTTGAACACTGAAGCTTTCTTT
clone_size: .; d_call: TRBD2; v_call: TRBV20-1; j_call: TRBJ2-5; cdr3_aa: CSARTSGIKETQYF; cdr3_nt: TGCAGTGCGCGGACTAGCGGAATCAAAGAGACCCAGTACTTC
clone_size: few; d_call: .; v_call: TRBV27; j_call: TRBJ1-4; cdr3_aa: CASSTWVGPAKLFF; cdr3_nt: TGTGCCAGCAGTACCTGGGTTGGGCCGGCAAAACTGTTTTTT
clone_size: .; d_call: .; v_call: TRBV3-1; j_call: TRBJ1-5; cdr3_aa: CASSQGGKANQPQHF; cdr3_nt: TGTGCCAGCAGCCAAGGAGGGAAGGCGAATCAGCCCCAGCATTTT
clone_size: .; d_call: TRBD2; v_call: TRBV29-1; j_call: TRBJ2-1; cdr3_aa: CSVEGGGGEQFF; cdr3_nt: TGCAGCGTTGAAGGGGGGGGGGGTGAGCAGTTCTTC
clone_size: .; d_call: TRBD1; v_call: TRBV23-1; j_call: TRBJ2-5; cdr3_aa: CASSLRTGWQETQYF; cdr3_nt: TGCGCCAGCAGTCTCCGGACAGGGTGGCAAGAGACCCAGTACTTC
clone_size: .; d_call: .; v_call: TRBV6-5; j_call: TRBJ2-7; cdr3_aa: CASSPGVSGYEQYF; cdr3_nt: TGTGCCAGCAGTCCCGGGGTGTCAGGATACGAGCAGTACTTC
clone_size: once; d_call: .; v_call: TRBV6-2/TRBV6-3; j_call: TRBJ2-1; cdr3_aa: CASSSGLTGGEQFF; cdr3_nt: TGTGCCAGCAGTTCAGGTCTTACCGGGGGTGAGCAGTTCTTC
clone_size: few; d_call: .; v_call: TRBV27; j_call: TRBJ1-1; cdr3_aa: CASSLEWGSPTEAFF; cdr3_nt: TGTGCCAGCAGTTTAGAGTGGGGTAGCCCCACTGAAGCTTTCTTT
clone_size: .; d_call: .; v_call: TRBV28; j_call: TRBJ1-5; cdr3_aa: CASSLTGGPQHF; cdr3_nt: TGTGCCAGCAGTTTGACCGGGGGGCCCCAGCATTTT
clone_size: few; d_call: TRBD1; v_call: TRBV20-1; j_call: TRBJ1-1; cdr3_aa: CSVQAPKQGHTEAFF; cdr3_nt: TGCAGTGTCCAAGCACCCAAACAGGGGCACACTGAAGCTTTCTTT
clone_size: .; d_call: .; v_call: TRBV5-1; j_call: TRBJ1-1; cdr3_aa: CASNVYTGSPTEAFF; cdr3_nt: TGCGCCAGCAACGTCTATACGGGCTCTCCGACTGAAGCTTTCTTT
clone_size: few; d_call: .; v_call: TRBV20-1; j_call: TRBJ2-1; cdr3_aa: CSARGNNYNEQFF; cdr3_nt: TGCAGTGCTAGAGGAAACAACTACAATGAGCAGTTCTTC
clone_size: many; d_call: TRBD1; v_call: TRBV11-2; j_call: TRBJ1-4; cdr3_aa: CASSSDRVGEKLFF; cdr3_nt: TGTGCCAGCAGCTCTGACAGGGTGGGAGAAAAACTGTTTTTT
clone_size: .; d_call: .; v_call: TRBV27; j_call: TRBJ1-4; cdr3_aa: CASSLQGTATNEKLFF; cdr3_nt: TGTGCCAGCAGTTTACAGGGGACCGCAACTAATGAAAAACTGTTTTTT
clone_size: few; d_call: .; v_call: TRBV20-1; j_call: TRBJ2-3; cdr3_aa: CSALMARPDTQYF; cdr3_nt: TGCAGTGCCCTTATGGCCCGCCCAGATACGCAGTATTTT
clone_size: .; d_call: .; v_call: TRBV28; j_call: TRBJ2-7; cdr3_aa: CASKSRGLRSYEQYF; cdr3_nt: TGTGCCAGCAAGTCGAGGGGCCTGCGCTCCTACGAGCAGTACTTC
clone_size: .; d_call: .; v_call: TRBV28; j_call: TRBJ1-5; cdr3_aa: CASSFGGRAQHF; cdr3_nt: TGTGCCAGCAGTTTCGGAGGACGGGCCCAGCATTTT
clone_size: few; d_call: TRBD2; v_call: TRBV7-3; j_call: TRBJ2-1; cdr3_aa: CASSPGTSVSNEQFF; cdr3_nt: TGTGCCAGCAGCCCTGGGACTAGCGTCTCCAATGAGCAGTTCTTC
clone_size: many; d_call: .; v_call: TRBV27; j_call: TRBJ2-3; cdr3_aa: CASSEQVTDTQYF; cdr3_nt: TGTGCCAGCAGTGAACAGGTCACAGATACGCAGTATTTT
clone_size: many; d_call: TRBD2; v_call: TRBV5-1; j_call: TRBJ2-1; cdr3_aa: CASSSQAGTGYNEQFF; cdr3_nt: TGCGCCAGCAGCTCGCAAGCGGGAACGGGTTACAATGAGCAGTTCTTC
clone_size: few; d_call: .; v_call: TRBV9; j_call: TRBJ1-2; cdr3_aa: CASSPIGQGGYGYTF; cdr3_nt: TGTGCCAGCAGCCCGATAGGGCAGGGCGGTTATGGCTACACCTTC
clone_size: .; d_call: .; v_call: TRBV13; j_call: TRBJ2-2; cdr3_aa: CASSLETLNTGELFF; cdr3_nt: TGTGCCAGCAGCTTAGAGACTCTGAACACCGGGGAGCTGTTTTTT
clone_size: .; d_call: TRBD1; v_call: TRBV6-5; j_call: TRBJ1-6; cdr3_aa: CASSYRQTGRNSPLHF; cdr3_nt: TGTGCCAGCAGTTACCGGCAGACAGGGCGCAATTCACCCCTCCACTTT
clone_size: few; d_call: .; v_call: TRBV27; j_call: TRBJ2-4; cdr3_aa: CASSYSLGQNIQYF; cdr3_nt: TGTGCCAGCAGTTACAGCCTGGGGCAAAACATTCAGTACTTC
clone_size: few; d_call: .; v_call: TRBV5-4; j_call: TRBJ2-3; cdr3_aa: CASSHRRSWSLEDTQYF; cdr3_nt: TGTGCCAGCAGTCACCGTCGGTCCTGGTCTCTCGAAGATACGCAGTATTTT
clone_size: few; d_call: .; v_call: TRBV5-4; j_call: TRBJ2-1; cdr3_aa: CASSAEMRYYNEQFF; cdr3_nt: TGTGCCAGCAGCGCGGAGATGAGATACTACAATGAGCAGTTCTTC
clone_size: few; d_call: .; v_call: TRBV28; j_call: TRBJ2-3; cdr3_aa: CASRSAAGDTQYF; cdr3_nt: TGTGCCAGCAGGTCGGCGGCGGGAGATACGCAGTATTTT
clone_size: few; d_call: TRBD1; v_call: TRBV5-1; j_call: TRBJ2-1; cdr3_aa: CASSLVGTAISYNEQFF; cdr3_nt: TGCGCCAGCAGCTTGGTGGGGACAGCTATTTCCTACAATGAGCAGTTCTTC
clone_size: once; d_call: .; v_call: TRBV6-2/TRBV6-3; j_call: TRBJ1-1; cdr3_aa: CASSYPDRNTEAFF; cdr3_nt: TGTGCCAGCAGTTACCCGGACAGAAACACTGAAGCTTTCTTT
clone_size: .; d_call: .; v_call: TRBV12-5; j_call: TRBJ2-1; cdr3_aa: CASGLQGSSYNEQFF; cdr3_nt: TGTGCTAGTGGTTTGCAGGGTAGCTCCTACAATGAGCAGTTCTTC
clone_size: few; d_call: .; v_call: TRBV29-1; j_call: TRBJ2-7; cdr3_aa: CSVQTVESYEQYF; cdr3_nt: TGCAGCGTTCAGACGGTAGAGTCCTACGAGCAGTACTTC
clone_size: .; d_call: TRBD1; v_call: TRBV19; j_call: TRBJ2-7; cdr3_aa: CASSIDWTGPYEQYF; cdr3_nt: TGTGCCAGTAGTATAGATTGGACAGGGCCCTACGAGCAGTACTTC
clone_size: .; d_call: .; v_call: TRBV29-1; j_call: TRBJ1-2; cdr3_aa: CSVEVLSGNSNYGYTF; cdr3_nt: TGCAGCGTTGAAGTCTTGTCCGGGAACTCTAACTATGGCTACACCTTC
clone_size: once; d_call: .; v_call: TRBV5-1; j_call: TRBJ2-1; cdr3_aa: CASSLLGTAHNEQFF; cdr3_nt: TGCGCCAGCAGCTTGCTCGGGACTGCTCACAATGAGCAGTTCTTC
clone_size: .; d_call: .; v_call: TRBV7-3; j_call: TRBJ1-4; cdr3_aa: CASSLVAGYNEKLFF; cdr3_nt: TGTGCCAGCAGCTTAGTGGCAGGTTACAATGAAAAACTGTTTTTT
clone_size: .; d_call: TRBD1; v_call: TRBV6-5; j_call: TRBJ1-2; cdr3_aa: CASSYSIGQGARGYTF; cdr3_nt: TGTGCCAGCAGTTACTCGATAGGACAGGGGGCCCGTGGCTACACCTTC
clone_size: few; d_call: .; v_call: TRBV19; j_call: TRBJ2-3; cdr3_aa: CASSMGTAWRADTQYF; cdr3_nt: TGTGCCAGTAGTATGGGGACAGCTTGGAGGGCAGATACGCAGTATTTT
clone_size: many; d_call: TRBD1; v_call: TRBV6-5; j_call: TRBJ1-1; cdr3_aa: CASSYGDRAFF; cdr3_nt: TGTGCCAGCAGTTACGGGGACAGAGCTTTCTTT
clone_size: .; d_call: TRBD1; v_call: TRBV2; j_call: TRBJ1-4; cdr3_aa: CASRPQGTTNEKLFF; cdr3_nt: TGTGCCAGCAGACCACAGGGGACCACTAATGAAAAACTGTTTTTT
clone_size: few; d_call: .; v_call: TRBV29-1; j_call: TRBJ2-1; cdr3_aa: CSVEDVDEQFF; cdr3_nt: TGCAGCGTTGAAGATGTCGATGAGCAGTTCTTC
clone_size: .; d_call: .; v_call: TRBV9; j_call: TRBJ2-7; cdr3_aa: CASSVGTEPYEQYF; cdr3_nt: TGTGCCAGCAGCGTAGGGACAGAGCCCTACGAGCAGTACTTC